Each of the 15 T cell receptor beta chains below was sequenced from the same sample in a study of cytomegalovirus exposure and HLA in healthy donors (dated by TCRdb to 2015 to 2018). The library came from the immunoSEQ multiplex PCR assay. For the multiplex PCR, a mixture combining 60 forward primers for TCR Vbeta segments and 13 reverse primers for TCR Jbeta segments was used. Entries here come from immuneACCESS through TCRdb and include only in-frame sequences with V and J called. Some clones fail to appear in such tables; in the studies checked, an unresolved V gene covers under half of the shortfall, and the cause of the remainder is unknown. Within this sample are under 200,000 clones, with 87% of them counted one time only. Of the sample, 0.85% to 1% is held by the ten largest clones. The sequencing input was PBMCs. The receptors derive from a woman aged 25 to 45 in good health and CMV-seronegative.

The chain joins TRBV2 to TRBJ2-1, with a possible D match to TRBD2 (6 bases). V was trimmed by 5 bases and J by 15 bases, leaving 23 bases between them. The CDR3 runs to 14 residues. In germline, CDR1 is SNHLY, CDR2 FYNNEI. This CDR3 is CASSYSGTPKAGFF. The CDR3 DNA follows: TGTGCCAGCAGTTATTCCGGGACTCCTAAGGCTGGGTTCTTC. Full variable domain (missing parts from reference TRBV2 and TRBJ2-1): EPEVTQTPSHQVTQMGQEVILRCVPISNHLYFYWYRQILGQKVEFLVSFYNNEISEKSEIFDDQFSVERPDGSNFTLKIRSTKLEDSAMYFCASSYSGTPKAGFFGPGTRLTVL.

The chain is built from TRBV19 and TRBJ2-5, with D possibly matching TRBD1 (6 bases). Germline V gene sequence: CDR1 LNHDA, CDR2 SQIVND (reference sequence). V shed 4 bases and J shed 3 bases, with 6 bases lying between them. The CDR3 sequence is 12 residues long. CDR3 sequence reads: CASSTGEETQYF. CDR3 sequence (DNA): TGTGCCAGTAGTACAGGGGAAGAGACCCAGTACTTC.

This clone was recorded only once. The same CDR3 arises from other DNA sequences in this sample as well. This chain connects TRBV2 to TRBJ2-1; D uncertain. CDR3 length equals 15 residues. Germline loops: CDR1 SNHLY, CDR2 FYNNEI. V gave up 4 bases and J gave up 8 bases, with 18 bases separating them. The chain's CDR3 is CASSARFTQGDEQFF. The CDR3 DNA follows: TGTGCCAGCAGTGCGCGATTTACGCAAGGAGATGAGCAGTTCTTC. Looking up the rest from reference TRBV2 and TRBJ2-1 gives the full variable domain: EPEVTQTPSHQVTQMGQEVILRCVPISNHLYFYWYRQILGQKVEFLVSFYNNEISEKSEIFDDQFSVERPDGSNFTLKIRSTKLEDSAMYFCASSARFTQGDEQFFGPGTRLTVL.

This chain joins TRBV29-1 and TRBJ2-5; D gene unclear. Germline loops: CDR1 SQVTM, CDR2 ANQGSEA. The CDR3 covers 12 residues. Trimming shortened V by 4 bases and J by 4 bases, and 10 bases separated the two germline ends. The CDR3 region is CSVAVVGETQYF. CDR3 coding DNA: TGCAGCGTTGCGGTGGTTGGAGAGACCCAGTACTTC.

The chain has TRBV6-1 and TRBJ1-5; no definite D call. Deletions cut 1 base from V and 0 bases from J, with 7 bases between. Per germline, CDR1 MNHNS and CDR2 SASEGT. The CDR3 loop spans 15 amino acids. The CDR3 DNA sequence: TGTGCCAGCAGTGAAGGCCTTAGTAGCAATCAGCCCCAGCATTTT. Its translation: CASSEGLSSNQPQHF.

This chain uses TRBV11-2 with TRBJ2-5, with 10 bases fitting TRBD2. Germline assignment: CDR1 SGHAT and CDR2 FQNNGV. CDR3 length equals 16 residues. Trimming cost V 3 bases and J 1 base; bases outside gene matches: 5. CDR3 loop: CASSFALAGVQETQYF. The CDR3 DNA sequence: TGTGCCAGCAGCTTCGCCCTAGCGGGGGTCCAAGAGACCCAGTACTTC. Looking up the rest from reference TRBV11-2 and TRBJ2-5 gives the full variable domain: EAGVAQSPRYKIIEKRQSVAFWCNPISGHATLYWYQQILGQGPKLLIQFQNNGVVDDSQLPKDRFSAERLKGVDSTLKIQPAKLEDSAVYLCASSFALAGVQETQYFGPGTRLLVL.

This clone has more than one count but fewer than ten. The chain combines TRBV5-8 with TRBJ1-1, with 10 bases fitting TRBD1. This CDR3 is built from 14 residues. The V segment lost 3 bases and the J segment 5 bases; nucleotides outside the gene matches: 4. Germline V gene data show CDR1 as SGHTS and CDR2 as YDEGEE. In DNA, the CDR3 is TGTGCCAGCAGCTCCGGACAGGGGGAGACTGAAGCTTTCTTT. It codes for CASSSGQGETEAFF. Variable domain in full (rest from reference TRBV5-8 and TRBJ1-1): EAGVTQSPTHLIKTRGQQATLRCSPISGHTSVYWYQQALGLGLQFLLWYDEGEERNRGNFPPRFSGRQFPNYSSELNVNALELEDSALYLCASSSGQGETEAFFGQGTRLTVV.

Details on this clone: Compared with germline, one end of the junction differs, possibly owing to a read error. This rearrangement joins TRBV13 to TRBJ2-1; D may be TRBD2 (6 bases). This CDR3 is 15 amino acids long. Germline V gene sequence: CDR1 PRHDT, CDR2 FYEKMQ (reference sequence). Here the CDR3 DNA reads TGTGCCAGCAGCCTAAGAGCGGGCGGCTACAATGAGCAGCTCTTC. Encoded protein: CASSLRAGGYNEQLF.

The genes are TRBV7-3 and TRBJ2-3; D gene uncertain. This CDR3 has 14 amino acids. Germline-derived CDR1 and CDR2 are SGHTA and FQGTGA. V was clipped by 1 base and J by 7 bases, with 12 bases between them. CDR3 bases: TGTGCCAGCAGCTTAAACCCAGGCACGAATACGCAGTATTTT. Protein: CASSLNPGTNTQYF.

This rearrangement joins TRBV18 to TRBJ1-1; D is ambiguous. V gave up 3 bases and J gave up 11 bases, with 10 bases separating them. Germline V CDR1 and CDR2: KGHSH, LQKENI. The CDR3 is 11 amino acids. The CDR3 protein is CASSPGREAFF. The CDR3 DNA follows: TGTGCCAGCTCACCGGGGAGGGAGGCTTTCTTT.

Only a few counts were recorded for this clone. This rearrangement joins TRBV13 to TRBJ1-5, with 8 positions matching TRBD1. After removal of 3 bases from V and 4 bases from J, the junction contained 5 bases not matched to a gene. The CDR3 extends over 15 amino acids. The germline V gene has CDR1 PRHDT and CDR2 FYEKMQ (reference sequence). CDR3 DNA sequence: TGTGCCAGCAGCTTCGGGACAGGTGGGAATCAGCCCCAGCATTTT. It translates to CASSFGTGGNQPQHF.

J is TRBJ2-5 and V is TRBV27; 7 positions agree with TRBD1. The end of the DNA is better explained by TRBJ2-7, so the J call may be wrong. The germline V gene encodes CDR1 MNHEY and CDR2 SMNVEV (reference sequence). CDR3 length equals 13 residues. CDR3 protein: CASKGTESYEQYF. The CDR3, as DNA: TGTGCCAGCAAGGGGACAGAGTCCTACGAGCAGTACTTC.

The V gene is TRBV19, the J gene TRBJ2-4; 7 nucleotides match TRBD2. V shed 6 bases, J shed 8 bases, and the junction held 7 bases outside the gene matches. Germline-derived CDR1 and CDR2 are LNHDA and SQIVND (reference sequence). This CDR3 has 13 residues. CDR3 DNA: TGTGCCAGTAGATTCGGACTAGACTACATTCAGTACTTC. Its translation: CASRFGLDYIQYF.

The rearrangement joins TRBV18 to TRBJ2-4, with 9 bases that match TRBD1. The CDR3 runs to 16 residues. Germline V gives CDR1 KGHSH, CDR2 LQKENI. With V trimmed by 3 bases and J by 7 bases, 10 bases remained unmatched. CDR3: CASSPPRTGVDNIQYF. Here the CDR3 DNA reads TGTGCCAGCTCACCCCCAAGGACAGGGGTGGACAACATTCAGTACTTC.

J is TRBJ1-2 and V is TRBV23-1, with 7 bases that match TRBD1. TRBV23-1 is labeled an ORF, and its function is uncertain. The CDR3 covers 15 residues. With 4 bases clipped from V and 3 bases from J, the junction kept 8 bases outside the gene matches. The CDR3 bases are TGCGCCAGCAGTCTTATGACAGGGTCCTACTATGGCTACACCTTC. Amino acids: CASSLMTGSYYGYTF.